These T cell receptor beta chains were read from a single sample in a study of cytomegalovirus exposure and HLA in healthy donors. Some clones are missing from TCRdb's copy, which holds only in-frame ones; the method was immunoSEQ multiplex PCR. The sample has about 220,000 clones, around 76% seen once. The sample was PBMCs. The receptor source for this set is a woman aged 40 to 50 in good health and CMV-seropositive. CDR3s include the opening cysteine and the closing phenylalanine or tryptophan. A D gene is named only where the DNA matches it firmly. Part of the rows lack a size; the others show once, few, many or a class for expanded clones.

CDR3: CASSAPGGGEAFF
DNA: TGTGCCAGCAGCGCCCCCGGGGGAGGGGAAGCTTTCTTT
size: NA
length: 13
J: TRBJ1-1
D: NA
V: TRBV6-1

CDR3: CASSFSGGGGYTF
DNA: TGTGCCAGCAGCTTCTCCGGGGGGGGTGGCTACACCTTC
size: NA
length: 13
J: TRBJ1-2
D: NA
V: TRBV7-8

CDR3: CASSKRSGIRGF
DNA: TGTGCCAGCAGCAAACGGTCTGGGATCCGGGGTTTT
size: NA
length: 12
J: TRBJ1-4
D: NA
V: TRBV21-1

CDR3: CASSYRDRGIHEQYF
DNA: TGTGCCAGCAGTTACCGAGACAGGGGCATCCACGAGCAGTACTTC
size: once
length: 15
J: TRBJ2-7
D: TRBD1
V: TRBV6-5

CDR3: CASSLYGIETQYF
DNA: TGTGCCAGCAGCTTATACGGGATAGAGACCCAGTACTTC
size: NA
length: 13
J: TRBJ2-5
D: NA
V: TRBV7-9

CDR3: CASSPGTSGIHEQYF
DNA: TGTGCCAGCAGTCCAGGGACTAGCGGGATCCACGAGCAGTACTTC
size: NA
length: 15
J: TRBJ2-7
D: TRBD2
V: TRBV27

CDR3: CASRLRVTETQYF
DNA: TGTGCCAGCAGGCTCAGGGTAACAGAGACCCAGTACTTC
size: NA
length: 13
J: TRBJ2-5
D: NA
V: TRBV27

CDR3: CASRLGNTEAFF
DNA: TGTGCCAGCAGACTAGGGAACACTGAAGCTTTCTTT
size: NA
length: 12
J: TRBJ1-1
D: NA
V: TRBV27

CDR3: CASSWTSGGADWETQYF
DNA: TGTGCCAGCAGTTGGACTAGCGGGGGGGCCGATTGGGAGACCCAGTACTTC
size: NA
length: 17
J: TRBJ2-5
D: TRBD2
V: TRBV2

CDR3: CSSSSPGGTEAFF
DNA: TGTTCCAGCAGCTCACCTGGGGGGACTGAAGCTTTCTTT
size: NA
length: 13
J: TRBJ1-1
D: NA
V: TRBV7-9

CDR3: CASRGQYNEQFF
DNA: TGCGCCAGCAGAGGACAGTACAATGAGCAGTTCTTC
size: NA
length: 12
J: TRBJ2-1
D: NA
V: TRBV10-2

CDR3: CSAGQGRTEAFF
DNA: TGCAGCGCGGGACAGGGAAGGACTGAAGCTTTCTTT
size: NA
length: 12
J: TRBJ1-1
D: TRBD1
V: TRBV29-1

CDR3: CAISESTSGLTSYNEQFF
DNA: TGTGCCATCAGTGAGTCGACTAGCGGGCTTACATCCTACAATGAGCAGTTCTTC
size: NA
length: 18
J: TRBJ2-1
D: TRBD2
V: TRBV10-3

CDR3: CASSVEPKETQYF
DNA: TGTGCCAGCAGCGTAGAGCCGAAAGAGACCCAGTACTTC
size: NA
length: 13
J: TRBJ2-5
D: NA
V: TRBV9

CDR3: CASGDPGTF
DNA: TGTGCCAGCGGCGATCCGGGCACCTTC
size: NA
length: 9
J: TRBJ1-2
D: NA
V: TRBV9

CDR3: CASSEFGQGAYEQYF
DNA: TGTGCCAGCAGTGAATTCGGACAGGGGGCCTACGAGCAGTACTTC
size: NA
length: 15
J: TRBJ2-7
D: TRBD1
V: TRBV6-1

CDR3: CASLYGNEQYF
DNA: TGTGCCAGCCTCTACGGGAACGAGCAGTACTTC
size: NA
length: 11
J: TRBJ2-7
D: NA
V: TRBV7-9

CDR3: CASSTWAANTGELFF
DNA: TGTGCCAGCAGTACTTGGGCCGCGAACACCGGGGAGCTGTTTTTT
size: NA
length: 15
J: TRBJ2-2
D: NA
V: TRBV6-5

CDR3: CASSRNPSGTDTQYF
DNA: TGTGCCAGCAGTCGCAACCCTAGCGGTACAGATACGCAGTATTTT
size: NA
length: 15
J: TRBJ2-3
D: TRBD2
V: TRBV25-1

CDR3: CASSMNRGNYGYTF
DNA: TGTGCCAGTAGTATGAACAGGGGCAACTATGGCTACACCTTC
size: NA
length: 14
J: TRBJ1-2
D: TRBD1
V: TRBV19

CDR3: CASSTRLLPDEAFF
DNA: TGTGCCAGCAGTACCCGACTCTTGCCAGACGAAGCTTTCTTT
size: NA
length: 14
J: TRBJ1-1
D: NA
V: TRBV2

CDR3: CASSLEGRDENIQYF
DNA: TGTGCCAGCAGCTTGGAGGGGCGCGACGAAAACATTCAGTACTTC
size: NA
length: 15
J: TRBJ2-4
D: NA
V: TRBV7-2

CDR3: CASSRGTHTGELFF
DNA: TGTGCCAGTAGTAGAGGGACTCACACCGGGGAGCTGTTTTTT
size: NA
length: 14
J: TRBJ2-2
D: NA
V: TRBV19

CDR3: CASSQSPSNQPQHF
DNA: TGCGCCAGCAGCCAGAGCCCTAGCAATCAGCCCCAGCATTTT
size: NA
length: 14
J: TRBJ1-5
D: NA
V: TRBV4-1

CDR3: CASSYSGGRGAGELFF
DNA: TGTGCCAGCAGTTACTCCGGGGGGCGCGGGGCCGGGGAGCTGTTTTTT
size: once
length: 16
J: TRBJ2-2
D: NA
V: TRBV6-5

CDR3: CAISEGAYSNQPQHF
DNA: TGTGCCATCAGTGAGGGAGCTTATAGCAATCAGCCCCAGCATTTT
size: NA
length: 15
J: TRBJ1-5
D: NA
V: TRBV10-3

CDR3: CASSLPNQPQHF
DNA: TGTGCCAGCAGTCTCCCGAATCAGCCCCAGCATTTT
size: NA
length: 12
J: TRBJ1-5
D: NA
V: TRBV2

CDR3: CASSEMTGENTEAFF
DNA: TGTGCCAGCTCAGAAATGACGGGGGAAAACACTGAAGCTTTCTTT
size: NA
length: 15
J: TRBJ1-1
D: NA
V: TRBV18

CDR3: CASSLDRLQETQYF
DNA: TGTGCCAGCAGCTTGGACAGGCTACAAGAGACCCAGTACTTC
size: NA
length: 14
J: TRBJ2-5
D: NA
V: TRBV5-4

CDR3: CASSQDEDPNTEAFF
DNA: TGCGCCAGCAGCCAAGATGAGGATCCGAACACTGAAGCTTTCTTT
size: NA
length: 15
J: TRBJ1-1
D: NA
V: TRBV4-1

CDR3: CASSPSPGDQPQHF
DNA: TGTGCCAGCTCACCATCTCCAGGGGATCAGCCCCAGCATTTT
size: NA
length: 14
J: TRBJ1-5
D: NA
V: TRBV18

CDR3: CASSLADILYGYTF
DNA: TGTGCCAGCAGCTTAGCTGACATCCTCTATGGCTACACCTTC
size: NA
length: 14
J: TRBJ1-2
D: NA
V: TRBV7-9

CDR3: CASSLGRGQGRTGELFF
DNA: TGTGCCAGCAGCTTAGGAAGGGGACAGGGGAGAACCGGGGAGCTGTTTTTT
size: NA
length: 17
J: TRBJ2-2
D: TRBD1
V: TRBV7-9

CDR3: CATSRDIGDRGRGTEAFF
DNA: TGTGCCACCAGCAGAGATATCGGTGACAGGGGGCGAGGAACTGAAGCTTTCTTT
size: NA
length: 18
J: TRBJ1-1
D: TRBD1
V: TRBV15

CDR3: CASRHATEAFF
DNA: TGTGCCAGCAGACACGCCACTGAAGCTTTCTTT
size: once
length: 11
J: TRBJ1-1
D: NA
V: TRBV6-1

CDR3: CASSQVGKAGNTIYF
DNA: TGCGCCAGCAGCCAAGTCGGGAAAGCTGGAAACACCATATATTTT
size: few
length: 15
J: TRBJ1-3
D: NA
V: TRBV4-3

CDR3: CASSLWGGPEAFF
DNA: TGTGCCAGCAGTTTATGGGGAGGCCCTGAAGCTTTCTTT
size: NA
length: 13
J: TRBJ1-1
D: NA
V: TRBV28

CDR3: CASSIDLGQRKEQFF
DNA: TGTGCCAGTAGTATAGATCTCGGACAAAGAAAGGAGCAGTTCTTC
size: NA
length: 15
J: TRBJ2-1
D: NA
V: TRBV19

CDR3: CASSKDGDSGNTIYF
DNA: TGCGCCAGCAGCAAGGACGGGGACTCTGGAAACACCATATATTTT
size: once
length: 15
J: TRBJ1-3
D: NA
V: TRBV5-1

CDR3: CASSFGTGAYEQYF
DNA: TGTGCCAGCAGTTTCGGGACAGGGGCCTACGAGCAGTACTTC
size: NA
length: 14
J: TRBJ2-7
D: TRBD1
V: TRBV27

CDR3: CATGLTGGPSNQPQHF
DNA: TGTGCCACAGGCTTGACAGGGGGCCCGTCAAATCAGCCCCAGCATTTT
size: NA
length: 16
J: TRBJ1-5
D: TRBD1
V: TRBV10-3

CDR3: CASRGLAGNEQYF
DNA: TGTGCCAGCAGGGGACTAGCGGGGAACGAGCAGTACTTC
size: few
length: 13
J: TRBJ2-7
D: TRBD2
V: TRBV2

CDR3: CASSLDPAIQGNTIYF
DNA: TGTGCCAGCAGCTTGGACCCAGCTATACAGGGAAACACCATATATTTT
size: NA
length: 16
J: TRBJ1-3
D: NA
V: TRBV5-4

CDR3: CAAGDDRPQHF
DNA: TGTGCCGCAGGGGATGACCGACCCCAGCATTTT
size: NA
length: 11
J: TRBJ1-5
D: NA
V: TRBV2

CDR3: CASSWGGQVDQPQHF
DNA: TGTGCCAGCAGCTGGGGGGGGCAGGTAGACCAGCCCCAGCATTTT
size: NA
length: 15
J: TRBJ1-5
D: NA
V: TRBV7-2

CDR3: CASSVGFGGRNYGYTF
DNA: TGTGCCAGCAGCGTAGGATTTGGGGGCAGAAACTATGGCTACACCTTC
size: NA
length: 16
J: TRBJ1-2
D: NA
V: TRBV9

CDR3: CASSPYRGF
DNA: TGTGCCAGCAGCCCTTACCGGGGGTTT
size: NA
length: 9
J: TRBJ1-4
D: NA
V: TRBV3-2

CDR3: CASSYRAYTDTQYF
DNA: TGTGCCAGCAGTTACCGAGCGTACACAGATACGCAGTATTTT
size: NA
length: 14
J: TRBJ2-3
D: NA
V: TRBV6-6

CDR3: CASSSPAGESYNEQFF
DNA: TGTGCCAGCAGTTCCCCTGCGGGAGAGTCCTACAATGAGCAGTTCTTC
size: NA
length: 16
J: TRBJ2-1
D: TRBD2
V: TRBV6-5

CDR3: CAWNRDYEQYF
DNA: TGTGCCTGGAACAGAGACTACGAGCAGTACTTC
size: NA
length: 11
J: TRBJ2-7
D: NA
V: TRBV30